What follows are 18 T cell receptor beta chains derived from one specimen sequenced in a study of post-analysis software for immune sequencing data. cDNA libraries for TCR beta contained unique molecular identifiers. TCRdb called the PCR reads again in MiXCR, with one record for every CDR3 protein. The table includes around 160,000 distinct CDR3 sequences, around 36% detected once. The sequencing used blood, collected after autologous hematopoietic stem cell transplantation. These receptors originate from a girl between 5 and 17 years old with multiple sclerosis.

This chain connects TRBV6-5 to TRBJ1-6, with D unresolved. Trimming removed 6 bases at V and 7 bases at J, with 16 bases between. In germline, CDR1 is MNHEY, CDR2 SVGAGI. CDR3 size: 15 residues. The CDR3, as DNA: TGTGCCAGCAGCCCGAGACCCTTGGCGAATTCACCCCTCCACTTT. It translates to CASSPRPLANSPLHF.

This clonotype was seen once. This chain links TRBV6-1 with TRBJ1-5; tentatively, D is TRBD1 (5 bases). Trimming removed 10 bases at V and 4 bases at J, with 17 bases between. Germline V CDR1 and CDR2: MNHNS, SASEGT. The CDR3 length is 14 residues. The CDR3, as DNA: TGTGCCATCACTACGACGGGGCAAAATCAGCCCCAGCATTTT. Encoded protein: CAITTTGQNQPQHF.

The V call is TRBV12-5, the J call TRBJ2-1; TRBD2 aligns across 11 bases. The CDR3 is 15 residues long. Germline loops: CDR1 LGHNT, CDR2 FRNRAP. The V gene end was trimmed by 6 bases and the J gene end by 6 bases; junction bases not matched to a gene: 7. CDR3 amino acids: CASGSGLAGFNEQFF. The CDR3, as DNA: TGTGCTAGTGGCTCAGGACTAGCGGGTTTCAATGAGCAGTTCTTC.

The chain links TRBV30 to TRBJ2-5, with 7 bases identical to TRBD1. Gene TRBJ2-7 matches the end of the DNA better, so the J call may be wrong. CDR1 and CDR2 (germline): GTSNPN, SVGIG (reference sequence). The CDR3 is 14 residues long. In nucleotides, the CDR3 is TGTGCCTGGAGTAGGGCAGGGGGTGAGGACGAGCAGTACTTC. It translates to CAWSRAGGEDEQYF.

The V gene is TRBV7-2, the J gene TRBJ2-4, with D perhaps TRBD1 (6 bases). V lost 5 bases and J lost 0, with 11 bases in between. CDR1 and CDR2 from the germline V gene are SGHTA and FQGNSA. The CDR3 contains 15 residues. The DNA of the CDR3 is TGTGCCAGCAGCCCCGGACAGTTAGCCAAAAACATTCAGTACTTC. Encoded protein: CASSPGQLAKNIQYF. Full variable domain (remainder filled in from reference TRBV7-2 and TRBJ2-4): GAGVSQSPSNKVTEKGKDVELRCDPISGHTALYWYRQSLGQGLEFLIYFQGNSAPDKSGLPSDRFSAERTGGSVSTLTIQRTQQEDSAVYLCASSPGQLAKNIQYFGAGTRLSVL.

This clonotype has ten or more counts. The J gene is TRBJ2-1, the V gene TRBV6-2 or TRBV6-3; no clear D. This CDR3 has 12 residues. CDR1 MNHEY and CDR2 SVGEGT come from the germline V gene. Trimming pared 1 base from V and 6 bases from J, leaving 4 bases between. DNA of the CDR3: TGTGCCAGCAGTTACTGGCTCAATGAGCAGTTCTTC. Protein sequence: CASSYWLNEQFF.

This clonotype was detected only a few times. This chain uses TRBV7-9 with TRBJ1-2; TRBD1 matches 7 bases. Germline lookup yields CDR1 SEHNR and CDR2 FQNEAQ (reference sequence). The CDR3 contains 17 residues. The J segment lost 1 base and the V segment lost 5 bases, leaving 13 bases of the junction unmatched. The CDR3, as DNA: TGTGCCAGCAGCCCCTCTCCAGGGGGATTCTTTAACTATGGCTACACCTTC. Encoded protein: CASSPSPGGFFNYGYTF.

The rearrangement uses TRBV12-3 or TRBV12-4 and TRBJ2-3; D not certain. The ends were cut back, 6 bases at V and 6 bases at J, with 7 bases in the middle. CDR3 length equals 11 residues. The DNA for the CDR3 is TGTGCCAGCAGACAAGGGGATACGCAGTATTTT. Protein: CASRQGDTQYF.

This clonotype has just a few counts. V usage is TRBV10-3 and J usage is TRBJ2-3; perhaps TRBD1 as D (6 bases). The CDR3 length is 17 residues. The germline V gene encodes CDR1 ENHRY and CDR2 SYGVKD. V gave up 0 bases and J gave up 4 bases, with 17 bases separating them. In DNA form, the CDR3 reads TGTGCCATCAGTGAGTCTGGGGGCGCCGACGTAGCAGATACGCAGTATTTT. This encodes CAISESGGADVADTQYF.

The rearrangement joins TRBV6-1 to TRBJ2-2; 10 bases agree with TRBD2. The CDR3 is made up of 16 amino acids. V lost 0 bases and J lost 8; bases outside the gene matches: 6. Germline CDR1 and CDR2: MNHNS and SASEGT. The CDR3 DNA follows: TGTGCCAGCAGTGAAGCGCTAGCGGGAGTTGTGGGGGAGCTGTTTTTT. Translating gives CASSEALAGVVGELFF.

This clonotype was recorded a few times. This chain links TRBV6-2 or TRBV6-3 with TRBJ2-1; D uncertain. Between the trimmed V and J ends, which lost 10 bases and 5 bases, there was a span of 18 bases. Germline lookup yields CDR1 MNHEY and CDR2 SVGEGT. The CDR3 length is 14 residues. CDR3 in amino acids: CATNQLGQDNEQFF. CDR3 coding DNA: TGTGCCACCAACCAGCTAGGGCAGGACAATGAGCAGTTCTTC.

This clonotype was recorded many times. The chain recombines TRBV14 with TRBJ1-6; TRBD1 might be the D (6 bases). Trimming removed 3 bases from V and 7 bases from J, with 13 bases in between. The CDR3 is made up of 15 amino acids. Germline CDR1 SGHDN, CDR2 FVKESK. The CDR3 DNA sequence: TGTGCCAGCAGCCAGACGGACAGCCAGAATTCACCCCTCCACTTT. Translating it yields CASSQTDSQNSPLHF.

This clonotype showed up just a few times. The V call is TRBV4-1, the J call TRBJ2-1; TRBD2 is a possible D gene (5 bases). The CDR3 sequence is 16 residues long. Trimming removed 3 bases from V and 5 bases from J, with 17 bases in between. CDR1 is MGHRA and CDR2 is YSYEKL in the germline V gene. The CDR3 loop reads CASSHCCWLADNEQFF. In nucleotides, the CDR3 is TGCGCCAGCAGCCATTGTTGCTGGCTAGCAGACAATGAGCAGTTCTTC.

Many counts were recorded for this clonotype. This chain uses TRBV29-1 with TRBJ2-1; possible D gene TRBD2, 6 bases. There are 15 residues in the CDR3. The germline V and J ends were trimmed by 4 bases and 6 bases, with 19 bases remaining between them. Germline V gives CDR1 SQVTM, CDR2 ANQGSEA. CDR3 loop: CSVVGIVAAGNEQFF. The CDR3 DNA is TGCAGCGTTGTTGGTATAGTAGCAGCGGGCAATGAGCAGTTCTTC.

Here the CDR3 reads CASAGGANEKLFF. CDR3 coding DNA: TGTGCCAGCGCAGGGGGGGCTAATGAAAAACTGTTTTTT. The V call is TRBV10-3, the J call TRBJ1-4, with 7 bases identical to TRBD1. This CDR3 region has 13 residues. Germline trimming cut 10 bases from V and 3 bases from J; bases unmatched to any gene: 5. Germline CDR1 and CDR2: ENHRY and SYGVKD.

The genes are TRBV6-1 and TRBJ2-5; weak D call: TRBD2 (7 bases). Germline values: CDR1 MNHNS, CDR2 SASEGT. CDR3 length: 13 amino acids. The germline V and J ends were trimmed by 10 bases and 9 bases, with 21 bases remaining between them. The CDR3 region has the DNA TGTGCCACTACGCCGGGGGGCATCCGGGCCCAGTACTTC. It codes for CATTPGGIRAQYF.

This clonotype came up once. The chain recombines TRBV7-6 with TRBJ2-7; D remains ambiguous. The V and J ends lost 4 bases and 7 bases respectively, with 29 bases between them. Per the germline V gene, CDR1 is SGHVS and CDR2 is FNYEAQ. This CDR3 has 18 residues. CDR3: CASSSLAGRTQSADEQYF. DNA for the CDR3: TGTGCCAGCAGCTCATTAGCTGGGCGGACCCAGAGTGCGGATGAGCAGTACTTC.

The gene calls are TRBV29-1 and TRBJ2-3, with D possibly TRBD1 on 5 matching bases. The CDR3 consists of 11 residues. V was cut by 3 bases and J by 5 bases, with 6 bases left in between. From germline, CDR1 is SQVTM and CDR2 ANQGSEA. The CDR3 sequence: CSVDRGDTQYF. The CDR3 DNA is TGCAGCGTTGATAGGGGAGATACGCAGTATTTT.